Presented here are 18 T cell receptor beta chains from one specimen sequenced in a study of blood T cell repertoires in COVID-19. Profiling relied on immunoSEQ multiplex PCR, and the TCRdb table lists in-frame clones only, not all of them. This table holds 400,000 to 500,000 clones, around 86% found once. The sequenced sample was peripheral blood. These receptors came from a woman between 25 and 40 years old with active or convalescent COVID-19.

The CDR3 sequence: CAMGTGVETQYF. The CDR3 nucleotides are TGTGCCATGGGGACAGGGGTAGAGACCCAGTACTTC. The chain recombines TRBV6-5 with TRBJ2-5, with 10 positions matching TRBD1. Germline V CDR1 and CDR2: MNHEY, SVGAGI. The CDR3 consists of 12 residues. J gave up 4 bases and V 10 bases, and 3 bases lay outside the gene matches.

This chain connects TRBV2 to TRBJ1-1, with 9 nucleotides matching TRBD1. The V and J ends lost 5 bases and 6 bases, in that order; junction bases with no gene match: 7. Germline CDR1 reads SNHLY; CDR2 reads FYNNEI. This CDR3 has 14 amino acids. For the CDR3, the DNA is TGTGCCAGCAGTCGACAGGGGGTGGGAGCTGAAGCTTTCTTT. Amino acid sequence: CASSRQGVGAEAFF.

J is TRBJ1-4 and V is TRBV11-2; D unclear. Germline V gene sequence: CDR1 SGHAT, CDR2 FQNNGV. This CDR3 has 14 residues. With 5 bases removed from V and 7 bases from J, the gap between germline ends came to 14 bases. CDR3: CASSAPSGAEKLFF. For the CDR3, the DNA is TGTGCCAGCAGCGCCCCATCCGGAGCTGAAAAACTGTTTTTT.

J is TRBJ1-3 and V is TRBV30; no clear D gene. V dropped 0 bases and J dropped 0 bases, with 12 bases sitting between them. In germline, CDR1 is GTSNPN, CDR2 SVGIG (reference sequence). The CDR3 spans 16 residues. CDR3 loop: CAWSVLTPSSGNTIYF. For the CDR3, the DNA is TGTGCCTGGAGTGTACTGACTCCAAGCTCTGGAAACACCATATATTTT.

The V call is TRBV6-1, the J call TRBJ2-1; 10 bases match TRBD1. V was clipped by 3 bases and J by 16 bases; unmatched bases: 6. Germline CDR1 reads MNHNS; CDR2 reads SASEGT. This CDR3 has 12 amino acids. CDR3 amino acids: CASSEGGTGVFF. CDR3 coding DNA: TGTGCCAGCAGTGAGGGTGGGACAGGGGTTTTCTTC.

CDR3 sequence (DNA): TGCAGCGTTGATCTCTTAGCGGGTACGCAGTATTTT. Amino acids: CSVDLLAGTQYF. This chain connects TRBV29-1 to TRBJ2-3; TRBD2 matches at 7 bases. The CDR3 is 12 residues long. V trimming: 3 bases; J trimming: 8 bases; junction bases outside the gene matches: 5. Germline CDR1 and CDR2: SQVTM and ANQGSEA.

V is TRBV6-1 and J is TRBJ2-5; 8 nucleotides agree with TRBD2. The CDR3 length is 18 residues. Trimming took 2 bases from V and 5 from J; bases not matched to a gene: 16. Germline V gives CDR1 MNHNS, CDR2 SASEGT. Here the CDR3 reads CASSEIGFVGGGQETQYF. The CDR3 DNA reads as TGTGCCAGCAGTGAAATAGGCTTTGTCGGGGGGGGCCAGGAGACCCAGTACTTC.

This clone was found once. The sample has other DNA sequences that encode this CDR3 too. J is TRBJ1-1 and V is TRBV2, with a possible D match to TRBD1 (5 bases). The V and J ends lost 8 bases and 1 base respectively, with 11 bases between them. CDR1 and CDR2 (germline): SNHLY, FYNNEI. There are 13 residues in the CDR3. The CDR3 sequence is CASRGTGNTEAFF. The CDR3 DNA reads TGTGCCAGCCGAGGAACAGGGAACACTGAAGCTTTCTTT.

The rearrangement links TRBV4-1 to TRBJ2-3; 7 bases line up with TRBD1. V lost 4 bases and J lost 2; bases outside the gene matches: 6. The CDR3 is 15 residues long. Germline CDR1 reads MGHRA; CDR2 reads YSYEKL. For the CDR3, the DNA is TGCGCCAGCAGCCCCTGGGACAGTGCCACAGATACGCAGTATTTT. Translated, it gives CASSPWDSATDTQYF.

There are a few counts of this clone. The V call is TRBV5-4, the J call TRBJ1-2; a possible D gene is TRBD1 (5 bases). The CDR3 consists of 15 residues. V lost 2 bases and J 2 bases, leaving 13 bases between the germline ends. Germline V lookup: CDR1 SGHNT, CDR2 YYREEE (reference sequence). Here the CDR3 reads CASSLSGTANYGYTF. CDR3 bases: TGTGCCAGCAGCTTAAGCGGGACTGCCAACTATGGCTACACCTTC.

The chain recombines TRBV3-1 (or the pseudogene TRBV3-2) with TRBJ2-1; 9 nucleotides line up with TRBD2. This CDR3 has 15 amino acids. CDR1 is LGHDT, CDR2 YNNKEL, per germline (reference sequence). Unmatched junction bases numbered 3, after V lost 1 base and J lost 5 bases. CDR3 in amino acids: CASSQASGGHNEQFF. CDR3 nucleotides: TGTGCCAGCAGCCAAGCGAGCGGGGGGCACAATGAGCAGTTCTTC.

This chain links TRBV9 with TRBJ2-7; 8 bases align to TRBD2. In germline, CDR1 is SGDLS, CDR2 YYNGEE. This CDR3 has 14 amino acids. J gave up 3 bases and V 4 bases, and 6 bases lay outside the gene matches. The CDR3 DNA is TGTGCCAGCAGCCTCGCCGGGACTAGCTACGAGCAGTACTTC. This sequence encodes CASSLAGTSYEQYF.

This clone was observed a few times. This chain links TRBV30 with TRBJ1-2, with D perhaps matching TRBD1 (6 bases). The V end was cut by 0 bases, the J end by 7 bases, with 12 bases between. The CDR3 covers 13 residues. Germline-derived CDR1 and CDR2 are GTSNPN and SVGIG (reference sequence). This CDR3 reads CAWSVGQPAGYTF. The CDR3 DNA reads as TGTGCCTGGAGTGTAGGACAGCCCGCTGGCTACACCTTC.

This chain links TRBV14 with TRBJ1-4; D is unresolved. Germline loops: CDR1 SGHDN, CDR2 FVKESK. This CDR3 region has 15 residues. Trimming cost V 1 base and J 5 bases, with 11 bases left between them. The chain's CDR3 is CASSQVLGVNEKLFF. The CDR3 DNA reads as TGTGCCAGCAGCCAAGTTCTCGGGGTAAATGAAAAACTGTTTTTT.

V gene TRBV6-4 combines with J gene TRBJ1-5; 9 bases are a match to TRBD1. The CDR3 totals 16 residues. The J segment lost 6 bases and the V segment lost 0 bases, leaving 6 bases of the junction unmatched. CDR1 is MRHNA and CDR2 is SNTAGT in the germline V gene. The DNA of the CDR3 is TGTGCCAGCAGTGACTCGATAGGGACAGGGATTCAGCCCCAGCATTTT. Its translation is CASSDSIGTGIQPQHF.

The chain uses TRBV14 and TRBJ2-7; maybe TRBD2 (7 bases). This CDR3 contains 18 residues. With 3 bases removed from V and 1 base from J, the gap between germline ends came to 22 bases. Germline V CDR1 and CDR2: SGHDN, FVKESK. CDR3 nucleotides: TGTGCCAGCAGCCACACCTCATGGGGCGGGGGCATTTCCTACGAGCAGTACTTC. Encoded protein: CASSHTSWGGGISYEQYF.

V gene TRBV18 combines with J gene TRBJ2-1, with 14 bases lining up with TRBD2. The length of the CDR3 is 17 residues. V trimming: 2 bases; J trimming: 6 bases; junction bases outside the gene matches: 6. Germline CDR1 reads KGHSH; CDR2 reads LQKENI. The CDR3 DNA follows: TGTGCCAGCTCACCAACGACTAGCGGGGGGGCGGCCAATGAGCAGTTCTTC. Protein sequence: CASSPTTSGGAANEQFF.

This chain links TRBV5-1 with TRBJ1-1; tentatively, D is TRBD1 (5 bases). Germline assignment: CDR1 SGHRS and CDR2 YFSETQ. CDR3 length equals 16 residues. V was trimmed by 0 bases and J by 6 bases, leaving 18 bases between them. DNA for the CDR3: TGCGCCAGCAGCTTGGCCGGGGGGGTCCGGCTTTCTGAAGCTTTCTTT. This translates into CASSLAGGVRLSEAFF.